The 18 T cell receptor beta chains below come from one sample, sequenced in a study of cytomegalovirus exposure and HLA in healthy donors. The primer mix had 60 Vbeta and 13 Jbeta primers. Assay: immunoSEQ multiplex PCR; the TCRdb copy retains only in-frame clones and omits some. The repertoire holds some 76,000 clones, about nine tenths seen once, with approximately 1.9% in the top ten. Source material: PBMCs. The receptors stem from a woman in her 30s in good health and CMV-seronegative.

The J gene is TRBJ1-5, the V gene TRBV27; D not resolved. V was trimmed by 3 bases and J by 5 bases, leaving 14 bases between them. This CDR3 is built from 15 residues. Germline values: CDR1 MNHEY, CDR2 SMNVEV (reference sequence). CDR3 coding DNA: TGTGCCAGCAGTTTGGCCGCGGGGTACGATCAGCCCCAGCATTTT. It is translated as CASSLAAGYDQPQHF.

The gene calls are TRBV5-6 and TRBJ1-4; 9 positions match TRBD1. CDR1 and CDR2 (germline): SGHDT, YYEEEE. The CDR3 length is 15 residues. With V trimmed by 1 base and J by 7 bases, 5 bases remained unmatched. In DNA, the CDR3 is TGTGCCAGCAGCTTGATGACAGGGGGGGCTGAAAAACTGTTTTTT. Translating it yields CASSLMTGGAEKLFF.

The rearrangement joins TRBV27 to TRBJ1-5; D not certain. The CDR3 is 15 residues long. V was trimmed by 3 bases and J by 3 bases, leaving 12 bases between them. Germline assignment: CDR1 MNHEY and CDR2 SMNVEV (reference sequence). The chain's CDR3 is CASSFRGRNNQPQHF. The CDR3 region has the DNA TGTGCCAGCAGTTTCCGGGGAAGGAACAATCAGCCCCAGCATTTT.

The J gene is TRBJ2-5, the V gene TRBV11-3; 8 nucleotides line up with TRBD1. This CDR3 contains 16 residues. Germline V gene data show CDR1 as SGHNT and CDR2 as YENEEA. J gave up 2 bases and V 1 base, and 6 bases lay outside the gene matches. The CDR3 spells CASSLGLGQGQETQYF. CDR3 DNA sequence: TGTGCCAGCAGCTTAGGCCTCGGACAGGGACAAGAGACCCAGTACTTC.

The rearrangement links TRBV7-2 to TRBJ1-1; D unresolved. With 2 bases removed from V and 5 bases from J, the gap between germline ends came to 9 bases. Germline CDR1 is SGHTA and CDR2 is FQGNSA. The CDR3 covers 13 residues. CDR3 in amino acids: CASSLSRGTEAFF. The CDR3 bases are TGTGCCAGCAGCTTATCTCGGGGTACTGAAGCTTTCTTT.

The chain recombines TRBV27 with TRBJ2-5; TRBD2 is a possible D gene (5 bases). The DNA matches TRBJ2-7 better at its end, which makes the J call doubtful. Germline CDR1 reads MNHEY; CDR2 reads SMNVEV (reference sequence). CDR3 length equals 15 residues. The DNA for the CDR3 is TGTGCCAGCAGTTTGGAGCGGTCTAACTCCTACGAGCAGTACTTC. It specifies CASSLERSNSYEQYF.

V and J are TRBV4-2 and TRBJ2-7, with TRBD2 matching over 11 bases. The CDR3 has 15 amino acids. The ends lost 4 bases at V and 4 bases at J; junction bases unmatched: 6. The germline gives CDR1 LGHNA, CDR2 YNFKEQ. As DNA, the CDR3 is TGTGCCAGCAGCCCCTGGGCTAGCGGGAGGTACGAGCAGTACTTC. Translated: CASSPWASGRYEQYF.

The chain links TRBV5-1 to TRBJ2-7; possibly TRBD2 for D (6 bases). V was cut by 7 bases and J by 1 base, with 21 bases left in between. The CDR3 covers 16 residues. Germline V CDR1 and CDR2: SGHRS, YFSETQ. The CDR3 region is CASGMGRNPGSYEQYF. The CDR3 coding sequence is TGCGCCAGCGGGATGGGGAGGAACCCCGGGTCCTACGAGCAGTACTTC.

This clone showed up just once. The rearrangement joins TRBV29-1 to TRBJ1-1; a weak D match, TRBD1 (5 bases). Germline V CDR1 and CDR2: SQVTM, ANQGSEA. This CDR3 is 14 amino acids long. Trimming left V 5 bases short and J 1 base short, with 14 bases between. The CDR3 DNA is TGCAGCGTTAAAGGGCTGACAGAGAACACTGAAGCTTTCTTT. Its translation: CSVKGLTENTEAFF.

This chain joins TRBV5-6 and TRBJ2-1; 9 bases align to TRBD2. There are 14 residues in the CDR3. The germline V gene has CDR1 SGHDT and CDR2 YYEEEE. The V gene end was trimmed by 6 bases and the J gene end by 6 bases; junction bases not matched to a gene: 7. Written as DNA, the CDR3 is TGTGCCAGCACCTTAACAGCGGGAGGCAATGAGCAGTTCTTC. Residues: CASTLTAGGNEQFF.

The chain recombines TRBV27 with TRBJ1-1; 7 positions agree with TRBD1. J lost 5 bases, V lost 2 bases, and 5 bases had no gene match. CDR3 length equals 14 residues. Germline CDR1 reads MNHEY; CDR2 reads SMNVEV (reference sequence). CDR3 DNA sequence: TGTGCCAGCAGTTTAACAGGGGTCGGGACTGAAGCTTTCTTT. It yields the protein CASSLTGVGTEAFF.

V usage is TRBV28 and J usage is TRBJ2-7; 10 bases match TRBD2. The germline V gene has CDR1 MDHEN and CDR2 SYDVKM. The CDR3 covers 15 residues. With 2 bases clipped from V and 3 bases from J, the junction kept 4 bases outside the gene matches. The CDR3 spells CASSLGASGSYEQYF. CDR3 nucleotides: TGTGCCAGCAGTTTAGGGGCTAGCGGGAGCTACGAGCAGTACTTC.

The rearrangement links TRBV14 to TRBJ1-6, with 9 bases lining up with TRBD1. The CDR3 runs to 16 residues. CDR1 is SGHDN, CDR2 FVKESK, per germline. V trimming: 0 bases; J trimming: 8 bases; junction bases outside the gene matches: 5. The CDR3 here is CASSQDPDRGYSPLHF. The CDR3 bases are TGTGCCAGCAGCCAAGACCCGGACAGGGGATATTCACCCCTCCACTTT.

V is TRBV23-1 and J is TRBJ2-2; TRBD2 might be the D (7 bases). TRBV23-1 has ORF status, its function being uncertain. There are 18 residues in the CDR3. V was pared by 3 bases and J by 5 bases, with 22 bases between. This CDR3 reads CASSHREEGGVGTGELFF. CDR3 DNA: TGCGCCAGCAGTCACCGCGAAGAAGGGGGGGTTGGAACCGGGGAGCTGTTTTTT.

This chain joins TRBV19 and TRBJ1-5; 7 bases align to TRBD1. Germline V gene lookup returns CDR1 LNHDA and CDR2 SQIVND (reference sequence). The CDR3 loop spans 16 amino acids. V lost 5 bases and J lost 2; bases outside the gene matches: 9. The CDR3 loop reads CASSARQGFRNQPQHF. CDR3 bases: TGTGCCAGTAGTGCCCGACAGGGTTTTCGCAATCAGCCCCAGCATTTT.

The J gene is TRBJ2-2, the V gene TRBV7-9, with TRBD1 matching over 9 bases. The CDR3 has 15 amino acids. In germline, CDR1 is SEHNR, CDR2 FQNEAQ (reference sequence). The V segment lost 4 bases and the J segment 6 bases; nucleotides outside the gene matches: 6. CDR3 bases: TGTGCCAGCAGCTCTGCGACAGGGGGGTCCGGGGAGCTGTTTTTT. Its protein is CASSSATGGSGELFF.

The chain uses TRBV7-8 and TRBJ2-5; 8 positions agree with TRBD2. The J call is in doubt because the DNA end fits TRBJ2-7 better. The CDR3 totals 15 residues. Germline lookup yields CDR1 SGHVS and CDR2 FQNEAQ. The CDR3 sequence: CASSLVLAGAYEQYF. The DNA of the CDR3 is TGTGCCAGCAGCTTAGTTCTAGCGGGCGCATACGAGCAGTACTTC.

The CDR3: CASSLDTSGIYNEQFF. In DNA, the CDR3 is TGTGCCAGCAGCTTAGATACTAGCGGGATATACAATGAGCAGTTCTTC. The chain couples TRBV11-2 to TRBJ2-1, with 10 positions matching TRBD2. The CDR3 runs 16 residues. With 0 bases clipped from V and 4 bases from J, the junction kept 3 bases outside the gene matches. Germline-derived CDR1 and CDR2 are SGHAT and FQNNGV. Filled out from reference TRBV11-2 and TRBJ2-1, the complete variable domain reads EAGVAQSPRYKIIEKRQSVAFWCNPISGHATLYWYQQILGQGPKLLIQFQNNGVVDDSQLPKDRFSAERLKGVDSTLKIQPAKLEDSAVYLCASSLDTSGIYNEQFFGPGTRLTVL.